One sample yielded the 19 T cell receptor beta chains listed below, sequenced in a study of long-term antiretroviral therapy in people with HIV. Run at survey level, the immunoSEQ assay was version v3.0. TCRdb keeps only in-frame clones here, not all; method: immunoSEQ multiplex PCR. The sample holds roughly 18,000 clones, about 88% seen once. The source material was unsorted PBMCs, sampled 0.9 years after starting antiretroviral therapy. These receptors all stem from a man between 18 and 29 years old with HIV.

V and J are TRBV28 and TRBJ1-5, with D possibly being TRBD1 (5 bases). The V and J ends lost 10 bases and 0 bases respectively, with 16 bases between them. This CDR3 has 15 amino acids. Germline V gene data show CDR1 as MDHEN and CDR2 as SYDVKM. The CDR3 sequence: CATDIDSRSNQPQHF. The CDR3 bases are TGTGCCACCGATATAGACAGCCGTAGCAATCAGCCCCAGCATTTT.

The chain joins TRBV18 to TRBJ2-5; TRBD1 matches at 7 bases. Germline trimming cut 1 base from V and 3 bases from J; bases unmatched to any gene: 5. The germline gives CDR1 KGHSH, CDR2 LQKENI. The CDR3 is 15 residues long. CDR3 DNA sequence: TGTGCCAGCTCACCACGGCAGGGGGTCGAAGAGACCCAGTACTTC. This codes for CASSPRQGVEETQYF.

The V and J genes are TRBV7-6 and TRBJ2-5; 11 nucleotides line up with TRBD2. J was trimmed by 3 bases and V by 0 bases; bases with no gene match: 6. This CDR3 region has 17 residues. CDR1 and CDR2 (germline): SGHVS, FNYEAQ. CDR3 in DNA: TGTGCCAGCAGCTTAGCGTTACTAGCGGGGGCAGAAGAGACCCAGTACTTC. Translated, it gives CASSLALLAGAEETQYF. The whole variable domain, remainder taken from reference TRBV7-6 and TRBJ2-5, is GAGVSQSPRYKVTKRGQDVALRCDPISGHVSLYWYRQALGQGPEFLTYFNYEAQQDKSGLPNDRFSAERPEGSISTLTIQRTEQRDSAMYRCASSLALLAGAEETQYFGPGTRLLVL.

The rearrangement uses TRBV18 and TRBJ2-1; TRBD1 or TRBD2 may be the D gene (5 bases each). The CDR3 totals 14 residues. Germline CDR1 reads KGHSH; CDR2 reads LQKENI. V was pared by 6 bases and J by 1 base, with 10 bases between. The CDR3 is CASSRDDSYNEQFF. The DNA of the CDR3 is TGTGCCAGCTCCCGGGACGATTCCTACAATGAGCAGTTCTTC.

CDR3 nucleotide sequence: TGTGCCAGCAGCTTATCTCTAGCTAACTACGAGCAGTACGTC. Its protein product is CASSLSLANYEQYV. The V call is TRBV11-2, the J call TRBJ2-7, with D tentatively TRBD2 (5 bases). V was pared by 2 bases and J by 3 bases, with 11 bases between. Germline V gene lookup returns CDR1 SGHAT and CDR2 FQNNGV. The CDR3 runs 14 residues.

This clone was recorded a few times. Other nucleotide sequences in the sample specify the same CDR3. V and J are TRBV6-1 and TRBJ2-7, with 9 bases lining up with TRBD1. The germline V gene has CDR1 MNHNS and CDR2 SASEGT. Trimming took 7 bases from V and 4 from J; bases not matched to a gene: 5. The length of the CDR3 is 13 residues. The CDR3 nucleotides read TGTGCCAGCAAGACAGGGGGATGGTACGAGCAGTACTTC. Translation: CASKTGGWYEQYF.

The chain links TRBV5-6 to TRBJ2-7, with D unclear. CDR1 is SGHDT, CDR2 YYEEEE, per germline. The V gene lost 2 bases and the J gene lost 0 bases, with 6 bases spanning the gap. The CDR3 totals 13 residues. In DNA, the CDR3 is TGTGCCAGCAGCTTAGGATTCTCCTACGAGCAGTACTTC. It specifies CASSLGFSYEQYF.

J is TRBJ1-2 and V is TRBV27; D is possibly TRBD1 (5 bases). Trimming removed 3 bases at V and 3 bases at J, with 11 bases between. There are 14 residues in the CDR3. Germline V CDR1 and CDR2: MNHEY, SMNVEV (reference sequence). The CDR3 sequence: CASSLVGGYYGYTF. As DNA, the CDR3 is TGTGCCAGCAGTTTGGTTGGGGGGTACTATGGCTACACCTTC.

In its sample, this clone was seen once. The gene calls are TRBV7-8 and TRBJ1-1; no clear D. The CDR3 is 14 residues long. Trimming removed 8 bases at V and 2 bases at J, with 15 bases between. Germline lookup yields CDR1 SGHVS and CDR2 FQNEAQ. The CDR3 DNA reads TGTGCCAGCCGCCCGGCCGGAGGAAACACTGAAGCTTTCTTT. It codes for CASRPAGGNTEAFF.

This chain connects TRBV30 to TRBJ1-6; D not resolved. V gave up 1 base and J gave up 9 bases, with 7 bases separating them. The CDR3 length is 12 residues. Germline V gene data show CDR1 as GTSNPN and CDR2 as SVGIG (reference sequence). Here the CDR3 reads CAWSGERSPLHF. Written as DNA, the CDR3 is TGTGCCTGGAGTGGAGAACGTTCACCCCTCCACTTT.

V is TRBV5-4 and J is TRBJ2-7, with D hard to call. This CDR3 contains 14 residues. V was clipped by 0 bases and J by 0 bases, with 7 bases between them. CDR1 SGHNT and CDR2 YYREEE come from the germline V gene (reference sequence). As DNA, the CDR3 is TGTGCCAGCAGCTTGGAGGCGAGCTCCTACGAGCAGTACGTC. It translates to CASSLEASSYEQYV.

The chain recombines TRBV10-3 with TRBJ2-3; 10 bases line up with TRBD1. CDR1 is ENHRY, CDR2 SYGVKD, per germline. Trimming removed 7 bases from V and 2 bases from J; junction bases left unmatched: 6. The CDR3 is made up of 15 amino acids. CDR3 protein: CAINPDRGDTDTQYF. In DNA, the CDR3 is TGTGCCATCAATCCGGACAGGGGGGACACAGATACGCAGTATTTT.

The chain links TRBV7-9 to TRBJ1-1; TRBD1 is a possible D gene (5 bases). CDR3 length: 13 residues. V was pared by 1 base and J by 3 bases, with 6 bases between. The germline V gene has CDR1 SEHNR and CDR2 FQNEAQ (reference sequence). As DNA, the CDR3 is TGTGCCAGCAGCTTAGTGGGGGACACTGAAGCTTTCTTT. As protein: CASSLVGDTEAFF.

The V and J genes are TRBV6-1 and TRBJ2-2; TRBD2 might be the D (6 bases). This CDR3 comprises 13 residues. CDR1 and CDR2 (germline): MNHNS, SASEGT. V dropped 7 bases and J dropped 3 bases, with 9 bases sitting between them. This chain's CDR3 is CASKSGDTGELFF. In DNA, the CDR3 is TGTGCCAGCAAATCGGGGGACACCGGGGAGCTGTTTTTT.

This rearrangement joins TRBV11-3 to TRBJ1-6, with unresolved D. V gave up 2 bases and J gave up 7 bases, with 6 bases separating them. CDR1 and CDR2 (germline): SGHNT, YENEEA. The CDR3 is 13 amino acids. Written as DNA, the CDR3 is TGTGCCAGCAGCTTATTGGGGAATTCACCCCTCCACTTT. Protein sequence: CASSLLGNSPLHF.

This clone came up a few times. V usage is TRBV9 and J usage is TRBJ2-2; D not resolved. Germline V gives CDR1 SGDLS, CDR2 YYNGEE. Trimming shortened V by 4 bases and J by 6 bases, and 7 bases separated the two germline ends. The CDR3 is made up of 12 amino acids. CDR3 in DNA: TGTGCCAGCAGCTTTCGACCCGGGGAGCTGTTTTTT. Its protein is CASSFRPGELFF.

This sequence joins TRBV5-1 and TRBJ2-1; 9 bases are a match to TRBD1. With 3 bases clipped from V and 5 bases from J, the junction kept 12 bases outside the gene matches. The germline gives CDR1 SGHRS, CDR2 YFSETQ. The CDR3 is made up of 17 amino acids. The CDR3 reads CASSSFARDRVNNEQFF. CDR3 bases: TGCGCCAGCAGCTCCTTCGCCCGGGACAGGGTCAACAATGAGCAGTTCTTC.

This chain uses TRBV9 with TRBJ2-3; a weak D match, TRBD2 (5 bases). The CDR3 length is 14 residues. CDR1 and CDR2 from the germline V gene are SGDLS and YYNGEE. Trimming removed 2 bases from V and 5 bases from J, with 12 bases in between. CDR3 sequence reads: CASSVSGKLDTQYF. The CDR3 DNA is TGTGCCAGCAGCGTTTCCGGGAAGCTAGATACGCAGTATTTT. The full variable domain, with the rest looked up from reference TRBV9 and TRBJ2-3, is DSGVTQTPKHLITATGQRVTLRCSPRSGDLSVYWYQQSLDQGLQFLIQYYNGEERAKGNILERFSAQQFPDLHSELNLSSLELGDSALYFCASSVSGKLDTQYFGPGTRLTVL.

The chain employs TRBV7-9 and TRBJ2-1, with 8 bases matching TRBD1. The trim removed 6 bases at V and 15 bases at J, leaving 7 bases unmatched. The CDR3 is 11 amino acids. Germline V gene data show CDR1 as SEHNR and CDR2 as FQNEAQ (reference sequence). The CDR3 loop is CASRQRQGRFF. The CDR3 DNA is TGTGCCAGCAGACAAAGACAGGGGCGGTTCTTC.